The T cell receptor beta chain described here comes from a study of tumor-infiltrating lymphocytes in primary liver carcinoma. The CDR3 length is 14 residues. Trimming removed 6 bases from V and 5 bases from J; junction bases left unmatched: 4. CDR1 is MNHEY and CDR2 is SVGAGI in the germline V gene. General study results and limits: Researchers found tumor-adjacent and tumor-blood pairs overlapped less than tumor region pairs. It was in tumors, not blood, that the top-250-clone fraction was significantly higher (p = 0.039).

As regards this clonotype: Its target is not known. The CDR3 does not close with the conserved phenylalanine or tryptophan, likely indicating a read error.

A constant-region primer primed TCR beta cDNA synthesis from 400 to 550 ng of total RNA. Three nested multiplex PCR rounds, a slightly modified ARM-PCR, produced the libraries for TCR beta. With TRBV1-TRBV30 forward primers and a C-beta reverse primer, the first two PCR rounds were run for about 10 cycles each. A single record per CDR3 protein comes from TCRdb applying MiXCR to the multiplex PCR reads. The profile shows 55,000 to 65,000 distinct CDR3 sequences, less than 85% of them singletons. Unsorted bulk tissue of roughly 18-31 mg yielded co-extracted RNA and DNA. The sequenced material came from liver tumor tissue from sampling region 2. The subset here: tumor region T2, inferior pole. The genes are TRBV6-5 and TRBJ2-2; TRBD1 agrees at 9 bases. This sequence originates from a man aged 35-49 years with primary liver carcinoma and hepatitis B virus infection. The CDR3: CASSIGQGTGELFL. The CDR3 bases are TGTGCCAGCAGCATCGGACAGGGGACCGGGGAGCTGTTTCTT.